The clone carrying this T cell receptor beta chain came up a few times. The antigen remains undetermined. Trimming took 5 bases from V and 5 from J, leaving 19 bases between them. CDR1 is SGHAT, CDR2 FQNNGV, per germline. CDR3 size: 16 residues. The record originates from a study of CD8 T cells in ankylosing spondylitis. Quantitative molecular-barcoded 5'-RACE generated the TCR beta libraries. TCRdb re-called the 5' RACE reads with MiXCR, one entry per CDR3 protein. This table holds approximately 520,000 distinct CDR3 sequences, about 5.2% found once. Findings and caveats of the study: Seemingly distinctive of ankylosing spondylitis blood was a TCR beta motif formed by eight highly homologous variants. Clones linked to disease, bearing a CD8+ phenotype, were relatively rare in peripheral blood. There was reportedly significant enrichment of clones that were disease-linked in matched ankylosing spondylitis synovial fluid.

J is TRBJ2-1 and V is TRBV11-2; D gene unclear. Material: blood, either unsorted or a sorted T cell fraction (not recorded which). This TCR was sampled from a male donor with ankylosing spondylitis. CDR3 nucleotides: TGTGCCAGCAGCCTCGAGTCTAGGGCTGCGGACAATGAGCAGTTCTTC. Translated: CASSLESRAADNEQFF.